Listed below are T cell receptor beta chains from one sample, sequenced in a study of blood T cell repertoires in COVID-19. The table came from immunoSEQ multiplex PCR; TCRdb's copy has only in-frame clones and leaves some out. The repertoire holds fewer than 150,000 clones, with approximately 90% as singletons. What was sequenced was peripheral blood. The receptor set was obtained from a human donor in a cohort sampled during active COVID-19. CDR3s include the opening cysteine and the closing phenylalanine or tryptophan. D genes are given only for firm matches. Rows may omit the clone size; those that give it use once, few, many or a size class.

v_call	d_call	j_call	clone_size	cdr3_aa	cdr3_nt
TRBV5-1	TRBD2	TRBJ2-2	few	CASSLQSSGGTPGELFF	TGCGCCAGCAGCCTCCAGTCTAGCGGGGGGACCCCCGGGGAGCTGTTTTTT
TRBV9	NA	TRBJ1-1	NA	CASSASPGANTEAFF	TGTGCCAGCAGCGCCTCCCCAGGGGCGAACACTGAAGCTTTCTTT
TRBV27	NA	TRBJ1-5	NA	CASSYRNSNQPQHF	TGTGCCAGCAGTTACAGGAATAGCAATCAGCCCCAGCATTTT
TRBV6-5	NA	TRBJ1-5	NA	CASSYNNHQPQHF	TGTGCCAGCAGTTACAACAACCATCAGCCCCAGCATTTT
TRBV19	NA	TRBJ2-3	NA	CASSRPEGTQYF	TGTGCCAGTAGTCGTCCGGAGGGTACGCAGTATTTT
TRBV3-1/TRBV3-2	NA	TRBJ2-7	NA	CASSQAGTYEQYF	TGTGCCAGCAGCCAAGCAGGGACCTACGAGCAGTACTTC
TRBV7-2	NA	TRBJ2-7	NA	CASSRTGEQYF	TGTGCCAGCAGTCGTACGGGGGAGCAGTACTTC
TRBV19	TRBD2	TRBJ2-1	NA	CASSRGGLAGGVGEQFF	TGTGCCAGTAGTAGGGGAGGGCTAGCGGGAGGGGTTGGTGAGCAGTTCTTC
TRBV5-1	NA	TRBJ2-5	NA	CASSLALETQYF	TGCGCCAGCAGCTTGGCCTTGGAGACCCAGTACTTC
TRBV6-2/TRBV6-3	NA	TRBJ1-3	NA	CASSPATGLSGNTIYF	TGTGCCAGCAGCCCAGCAACAGGCCTCTCTGGAAACACCATATATTTT
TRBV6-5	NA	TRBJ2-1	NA	CASSYLGRERYNEQFF	TGTGCCAGCAGTTACCTGGGCAGGGAAAGGTACAATGAGCAGTTCTTC
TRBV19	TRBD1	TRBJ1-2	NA	CASTKTGTDYGYTF	TGTGCCAGTACTAAGACCGGGACAGATTATGGCTACACCTTC
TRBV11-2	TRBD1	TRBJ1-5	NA	CASSIDRVQPQHF	TGTGCCAGCAGCATAGACAGGGTCCAGCCCCAGCATTTT
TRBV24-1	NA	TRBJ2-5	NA	CATSDPGTPVGTQYF	TGTGCCACCAGTGATCCCGGGACTCCGGTGGGGACCCAGTACTTC
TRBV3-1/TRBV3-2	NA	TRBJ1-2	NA	CASSPYEDQQGGYTF	TGTGCCAGCAGCCCCTACGAGGACCAGCAGGGTGGCTACACCTTC
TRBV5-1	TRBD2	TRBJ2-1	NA	CASSHGLAGGYNEQFF	TGCGCCAGCAGTCACGGACTAGCTGGGGGTTACAATGAGCAGTTCTTC
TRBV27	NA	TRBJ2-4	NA	CASSGLGQAKNIQYF	TGTGCCAGCAGTGGGCTCGGCCAAGCCAAAAACATTCAGTACTTC
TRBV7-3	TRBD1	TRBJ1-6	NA	CASSPTGGKNSPLHF	TGTGCCAGCAGCCCGACAGGGGGGAAGAATTCACCCCTCCACTTT
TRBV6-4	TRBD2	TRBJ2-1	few	CASSSGTSGRNEQFF	TGTGCCAGCAGTTCCGGGACTAGCGGGAGGAATGAGCAGTTCTTC
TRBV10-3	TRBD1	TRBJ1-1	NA	CAISLTGEDTEAFF	TGTGCCATCAGCTTGACAGGGGAAGACACTGAAGCTTTCTTT
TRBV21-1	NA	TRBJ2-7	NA	CASSKGGGSPGQYF	TGTGCCAGCAGCAAAGGAGGGGGCAGCCCGGGGCAGTACTTC
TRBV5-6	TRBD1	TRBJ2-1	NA	CASSWTGQGDNEQFF	TGTGCCAGCAGCTGGACGGGACAGGGAGACAATGAGCAGTTCTTC
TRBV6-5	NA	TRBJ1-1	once	CASSSYRATTEAFF	TGTGCCAGCAGTTCTTACAGGGCGACCACTGAAGCTTTCTTT
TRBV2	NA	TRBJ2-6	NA	CASSEGAPGANVLTF	TGTGCCAGCAGTGAAGGTGCGCCTGGGGCCAACGTCCTGACTTTC
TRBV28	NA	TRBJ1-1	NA	CASSPPNRVDEAFF	TGTGCCAGCAGTCCTCCAAACAGGGTTGATGAAGCTTTCTTT